Below, one T cell receptor (beta chain) is given with its context. This specimen belongs to a study of blood T cell repertoires in COVID-19. Overall study context: The United States, Italy and Spain supplied acute and convalescent COVID-19 samples. PBMCs, B-cell-depleted T cells, or T cells provided the cDNA or gDNA that made up the material.

In the authors' workflow: Amplification with reference gene primers provided the estimates of nucleated cell counts. Assay used: immunoSEQ multiplex PCR; TCRdb lists only in-frame clones, some missing. That table is the source of V, J and clone size, and D and trimming were worked out from the DNA. The data contain 130,000 to 150,000 clones, 75% to 85% of them singletons. This CDR3 region has 13 residues. CDR1 and CDR2 from the germline V gene are KGHSH and LQKENI. The V gene lost 3 bases and the J gene lost 0 bases, with 5 bases spanning the gap. Material for sequencing was peripheral blood. The TCR comes from a human donor with acute or convalescent COVID-19. The donor label of this sample is uncertain. V and J are TRBV18 and TRBJ1-1, with D uncertain. The CDR3 sequence is CASSPHMNTEAFF. CDR3 sequence (DNA): TGTGCCAGCTCACCTCACATGAACACTGAAGCTTTCTTT.